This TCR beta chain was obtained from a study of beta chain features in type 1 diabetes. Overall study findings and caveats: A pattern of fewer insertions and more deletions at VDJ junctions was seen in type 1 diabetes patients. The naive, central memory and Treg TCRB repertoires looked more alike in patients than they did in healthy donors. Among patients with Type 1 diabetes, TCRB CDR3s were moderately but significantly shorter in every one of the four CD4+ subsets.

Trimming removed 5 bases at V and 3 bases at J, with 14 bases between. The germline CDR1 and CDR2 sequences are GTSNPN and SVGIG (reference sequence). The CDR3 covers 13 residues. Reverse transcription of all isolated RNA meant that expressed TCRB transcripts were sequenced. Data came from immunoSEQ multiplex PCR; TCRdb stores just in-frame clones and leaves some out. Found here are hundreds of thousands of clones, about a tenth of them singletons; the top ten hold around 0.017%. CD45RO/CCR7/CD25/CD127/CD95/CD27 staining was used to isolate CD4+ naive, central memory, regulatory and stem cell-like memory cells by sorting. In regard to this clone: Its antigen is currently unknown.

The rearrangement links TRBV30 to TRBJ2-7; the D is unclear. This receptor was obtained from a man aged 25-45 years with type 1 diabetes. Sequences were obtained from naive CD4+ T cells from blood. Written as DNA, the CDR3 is TGTGCCTGGGGTGAAGAACTCTTCTACGAGCAGTACTTC. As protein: CAWGEELFYEQYF.